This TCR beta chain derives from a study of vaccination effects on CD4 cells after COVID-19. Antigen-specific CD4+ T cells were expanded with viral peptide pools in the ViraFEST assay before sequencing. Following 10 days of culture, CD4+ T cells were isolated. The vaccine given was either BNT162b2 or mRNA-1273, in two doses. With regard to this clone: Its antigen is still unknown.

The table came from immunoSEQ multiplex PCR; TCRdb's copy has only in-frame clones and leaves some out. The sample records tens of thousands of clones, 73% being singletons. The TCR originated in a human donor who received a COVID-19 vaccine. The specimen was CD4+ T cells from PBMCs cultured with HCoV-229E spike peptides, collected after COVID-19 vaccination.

CDR3 nucleotide sequence: TGTGCCAGCAGGAAAGGACAGGGAGGGTATTACTATGGCTACACCTTC. It specifies CASRKGQGGYYYGYTF. The chain combines TRBV5-5 with TRBJ1-2; the match to TRBD1 covers 8 bases. In germline, CDR1 is SGHKS, CDR2 YYEKEE (reference sequence). V was pared by 5 bases and J by 3 bases, with 12 bases of the junction left unmatched. The CDR3 runs to 16 residues.